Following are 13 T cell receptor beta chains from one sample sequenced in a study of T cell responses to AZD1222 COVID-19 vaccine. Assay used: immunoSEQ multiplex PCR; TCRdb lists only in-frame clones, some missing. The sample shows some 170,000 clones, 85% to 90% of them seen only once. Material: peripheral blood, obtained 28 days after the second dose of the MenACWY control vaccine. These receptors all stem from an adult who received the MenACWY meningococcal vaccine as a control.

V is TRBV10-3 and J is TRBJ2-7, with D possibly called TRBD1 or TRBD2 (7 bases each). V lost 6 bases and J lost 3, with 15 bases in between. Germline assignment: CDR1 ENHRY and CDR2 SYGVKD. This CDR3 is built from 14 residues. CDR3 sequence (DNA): TGTGCCATCAGGGGAGGGACAGAGAACTACGAGCAGTACTTC. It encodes CAIRGGTENYEQYF.

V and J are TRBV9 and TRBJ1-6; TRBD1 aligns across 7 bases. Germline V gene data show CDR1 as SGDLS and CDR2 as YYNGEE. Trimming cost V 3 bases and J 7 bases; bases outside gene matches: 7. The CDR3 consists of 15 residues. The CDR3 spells CASSGARDRNSPLHF. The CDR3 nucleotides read TGTGCCAGCAGCGGGGCCCGGGACAGAAATTCACCCCTCCACTTT.

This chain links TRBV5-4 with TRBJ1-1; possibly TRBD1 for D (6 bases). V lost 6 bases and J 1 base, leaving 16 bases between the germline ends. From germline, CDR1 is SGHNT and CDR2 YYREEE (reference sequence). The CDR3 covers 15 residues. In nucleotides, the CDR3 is TGTGCCAGCAAAGTAATGGGAGGGGGGAACACTGAAGCTTTCTTT. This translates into CASKVMGGGNTEAFF.

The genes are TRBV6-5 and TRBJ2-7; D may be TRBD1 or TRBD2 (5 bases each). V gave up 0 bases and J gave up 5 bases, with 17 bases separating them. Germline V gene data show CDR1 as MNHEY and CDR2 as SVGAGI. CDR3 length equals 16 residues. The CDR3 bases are TGTGCCAGCAGTTACTCGAGGGGATCGCGGTGGAACGAGCAGTACTTC. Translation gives CASSYSRGSRWNEQYF.

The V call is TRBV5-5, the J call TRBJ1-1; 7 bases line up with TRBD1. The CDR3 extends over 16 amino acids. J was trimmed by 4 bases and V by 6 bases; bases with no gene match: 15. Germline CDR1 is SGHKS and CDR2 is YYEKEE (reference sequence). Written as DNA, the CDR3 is TGTGCCAGCACTAATCTGAGGGGGCTGGGAAGCACTGAAGCTTTCTTT. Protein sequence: CASTNLRGLGSTEAFF.

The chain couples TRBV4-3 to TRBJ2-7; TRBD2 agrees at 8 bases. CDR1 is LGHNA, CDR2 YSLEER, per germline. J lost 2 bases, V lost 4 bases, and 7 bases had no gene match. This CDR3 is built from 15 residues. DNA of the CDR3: TGCGCCAGCAGCCGGGGTCTAGCGGGCACCTACGAGCAGTACTTC. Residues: CASSRGLAGTYEQYF.

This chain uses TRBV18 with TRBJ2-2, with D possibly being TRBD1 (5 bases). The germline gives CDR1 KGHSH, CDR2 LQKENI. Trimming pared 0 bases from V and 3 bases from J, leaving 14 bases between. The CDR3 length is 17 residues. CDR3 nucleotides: TGTGCCAGCTCACCACCGCGTGGCAGGGATGACACCGGGGAGCTGTTTTTT. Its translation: CASSPPRGRDDTGELFF.

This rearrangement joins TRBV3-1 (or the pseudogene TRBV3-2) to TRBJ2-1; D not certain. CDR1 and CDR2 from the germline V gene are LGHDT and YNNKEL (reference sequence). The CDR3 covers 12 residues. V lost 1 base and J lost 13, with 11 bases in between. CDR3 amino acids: CASSQVDGSQFF. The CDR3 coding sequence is TGTGCCAGCAGCCAAGTAGACGGATCTCAGTTCTTC.

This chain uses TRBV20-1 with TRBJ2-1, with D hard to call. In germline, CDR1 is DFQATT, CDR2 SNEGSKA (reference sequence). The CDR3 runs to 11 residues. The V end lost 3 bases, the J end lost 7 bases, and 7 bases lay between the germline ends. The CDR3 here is CSASPANEQFF. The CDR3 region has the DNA TGCAGTGCTAGCCCTGCGAATGAGCAGTTCTTC.

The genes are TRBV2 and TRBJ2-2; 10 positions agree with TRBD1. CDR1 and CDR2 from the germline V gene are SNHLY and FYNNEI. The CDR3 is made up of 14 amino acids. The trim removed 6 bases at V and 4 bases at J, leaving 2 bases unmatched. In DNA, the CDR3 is TGTGCCAGCAGCGGACAGGGGGTCACCGGGGAGCTGTTTTTT. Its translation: CASSGQGVTGELFF.

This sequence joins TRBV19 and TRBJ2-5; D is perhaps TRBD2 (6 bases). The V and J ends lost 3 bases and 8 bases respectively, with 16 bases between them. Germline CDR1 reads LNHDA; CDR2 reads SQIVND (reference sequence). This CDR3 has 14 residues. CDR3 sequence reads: CASSMGVSGDTQYF. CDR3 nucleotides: TGTGCCAGTAGTATGGGGGTATCGGGGGATACCCAGTACTTC.

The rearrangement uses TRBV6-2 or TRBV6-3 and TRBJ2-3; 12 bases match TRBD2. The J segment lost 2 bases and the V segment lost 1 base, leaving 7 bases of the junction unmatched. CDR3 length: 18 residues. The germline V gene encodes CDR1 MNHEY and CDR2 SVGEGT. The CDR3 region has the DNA TGTGCCAGCAGTTACTTGACTAGCGGGAGACAACTCACAGATACGCAGTATTTT. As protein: CASSYLTSGRQLTDTQYF.

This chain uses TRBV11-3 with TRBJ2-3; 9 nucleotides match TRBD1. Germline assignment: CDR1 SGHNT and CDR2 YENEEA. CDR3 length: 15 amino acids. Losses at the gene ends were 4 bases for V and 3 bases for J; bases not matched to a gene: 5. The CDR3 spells CASSWGTGRTDTQYF. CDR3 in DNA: TGTGCCAGCAGCTGGGGGACAGGGAGGACAGATACGCAGTATTTT.